This T cell receptor beta chain came from a study of shared clonotypes between healthy human individuals. V gave up 5 bases and J gave up 0 bases, with 10 bases separating them. Germline loops: CDR1 SEHNR, CDR2 FQNEAQ (reference sequence). This CDR3 contains 15 residues. The protocol was immunoSEQ multiplex PCR, while the TCRdb copy is restricted to in-frame clones and leaves out a portion. This table has roughly 650,000 clones, approximately 97% appearing once. On this clone itself: The antigen is undetermined.

General study results and limits: Larger richness was generally estimated for naive than memory subsets. All-four-donor shared clonotypes had higher generation probabilities than non-shared clonotypes did.

The receptor was isolated from a woman aged 30 to 39 in good health. V and J are TRBV7-9 and TRBJ2-2, with D perhaps being TRBD1 or TRBD2 (5 bases each). Source material: naive CD4+ T cells sorted from blood. Documented subset: CD45RA+ positively selected. CDR3 residues: CASSPGRTNTGELFF. DNA of the CDR3: TGTGCCAGCAGCCCGGGACGGACGAACACCGGGGAGCTGTTTTTT.